Below are 30 T cell receptor beta chains sequenced from a single sample in a study of regulatory T cells in long-lasting Graves disease. Time point indicated: newly diagnosed GD, antithyroid drugs for less than 3 months. The TCR library was made from RNA extracted from PBMCs. Researchers made TCR beta libraries by using iRepertoire HTBI primers and running Arm-PCR on CDR3 regions. TCRdb processed the multiplex PCR reads anew with MiXCR; each CDR3 protein has one entry. The sample lists about 460,000 distinct CDR3 sequences, roughly 15% occurring once. This sample was also put to use in a study of T cells in Graves' hyperthyroidism and ophthalmopathy.

The sample was peripheral blood mononuclear cells (PBMCs), taken at new diagnosis, from a patient treated with antithyroid drugs. The receptors were sampled from a woman aged 45-60 years with Graves disease.

This clonotype was detected many times. V gene TRBV6-5 combines with J gene TRBJ2-1, with D uncertain. This CDR3 is 17 amino acids long. The germline V gene encodes CDR1 MNHEY and CDR2 SVGAGI. V lost 0 bases to trimming and J lost 1 base, with 13 bases between them. CDR3 loop: CASSYSNYQISYNEQFF. In nucleotides, the CDR3 is TGTGCCAGCAGTTACTCGAACTATCAAATTTCCTACAATGAGCAGTTCTTC.

This clonotype was detected many times. V gene TRBV5-1 combines with J gene TRBJ2-3; 12 nucleotides match TRBD2. There are 16 residues in the CDR3. V lost 6 bases and J lost 0; bases outside the gene matches: 5. Germline CDR1 reads SGHRS; CDR2 reads YFSETQ. CDR3 loop: CASTTSGSVSTDTQYF. CDR3 sequence (DNA): TGCGCCAGCACGACTAGCGGGAGTGTTAGCACAGATACGCAGTATTTT.

The V gene is TRBV20-1, the J gene TRBJ1-5, with 9 bases aligning to TRBD1. V was clipped by 2 bases and J by 7 bases; unmatched bases: 12. The CDR3 has 16 residues. Germline V gene sequence: CDR1 DFQATT, CDR2 SNEGSKA (reference sequence). CDR3 sequence (DNA): TGCAGTGCTAGACCCCCCGGGACAGGGACGCGGCAGCCCCAGCATTTT. Translating gives CSARPPGTGTRQPQHF.

Turning to this clonotype: A much larger clonotype is one base distant, so this may be a read error. The chain has TRBV7-2 and TRBJ2-1; the D gene is possibly TRBD2 (6 bases). The length of the CDR3 is 14 residues. In germline, CDR1 is SGHTA, CDR2 FQGNSA. The chain's CDR3 is CASSLASAGSGQLF. As DNA, the CDR3 is TGTGCCAGCAGCTTAGCTTCGGCGGGGTCTGGTCAGCTCTTC.

The gene calls are TRBV20-1 and TRBJ2-2; D is uncertain. The germline V gene has CDR1 DFQATT and CDR2 SNEGSKA (reference sequence). Trimming left V 7 bases short and J 1 base short, with 13 bases between. The CDR3 contains 14 residues. CDR3 in amino acids: CSVNGPWNTGELFF. For the CDR3, the DNA is TGCAGTGTAAACGGACCCTGGAACACCGGGGAGCTGTTTTTT.

This clonotype was observed a handful of times. DNA of the CDR3: TGTGCCAGCAGTTTAGATGGCCAGCCGAGCTCTGGAAACACCATATATTTT. This translates into CASSLDGQPSSGNTIYF. The V and J genes are TRBV28 and TRBJ1-3; D uncertain. CDR1 MDHEN and CDR2 SYDVKM come from the germline V gene. The CDR3 has 17 amino acids. Trimming removed 2 bases from V and 0 bases from J, with 14 bases in between.

The sample holds many counts of this clonotype. J is TRBJ1-1 and V is TRBV13, with D perhaps TRBD1 (5 bases). The V end was cut by 5 bases, the J end by 10 bases, with 23 bases between. Germline V gene sequence: CDR1 PRHDT, CDR2 FYEKMQ (reference sequence). The CDR3 sequence is 15 residues long. Here the CDR3 reads CASSPRGLGVSGAFF. CDR3 in DNA: TGTGCCAGCAGCCCCCGAGGGTTGGGGGTTAGCGGAGCTTTCTTT.

The chain joins TRBV6-2 or TRBV6-3 to TRBJ2-6, with 10 bases that match TRBD2. The length of the CDR3 is 17 residues. CDR1 MNHEY and CDR2 SVGEGT come from the germline V gene. Losses at the gene ends were 6 bases for V and 2 bases for J; bases not matched to a gene: 7. The CDR3 nucleotides read TGTGCCAGCAGCCTAGCGGGAGCTACCGCTGGGGCCAACGTCCTGACTTTC. It codes for CASSLAGATAGANVLTF.

In its sample, this clonotype was seen many times. The chain uses TRBV28 and TRBJ2-1; 8 bases are shared with TRBD2. With 2 bases clipped from V and 7 bases from J, the junction kept 7 bases outside the gene matches. In germline, CDR1 is MDHEN, CDR2 SYDVKM. CDR3 length equals 15 residues. CDR3 amino acids: CASSLSSGDLNEQFF. CDR3 in DNA: TGTGCCAGCAGTTTAAGTAGCGGGGACCTGAATGAGCAGTTCTTC.

Ten or more counts support this clonotype. This chain's CDR3 is CASSLKGLAGPTYEQYF. The DNA of the CDR3 is TGTGCCAGCAGTTTAAAGGGACTAGCGGGACCAACCTACGAGCAGTACTTC. J is TRBJ2-7 and V is TRBV12-3 or TRBV12-4; 13 nucleotides match TRBD2. V shed 2 bases, J shed 2 bases, and the junction held 6 bases outside the gene matches. There are 17 residues in the CDR3.

This clonotype was counted many times. The chain's CDR3 is CASSSGLATFEQYF. CDR3 DNA sequence: TGTGCCAGCAGTTCGGGACTAGCTACCTTCGAGCAGTACTTC. The chain carries TRBV28 and TRBJ2-7, with 9 bases fitting TRBD2. This CDR3 has 14 residues. Germline loops: CDR1 MDHEN, CDR2 SYDVKM. Losses at the gene ends were 4 bases for V and 6 bases for J; bases not matched to a gene: 7.

This chain links TRBV7-9 with TRBJ1-1; 8 bases fit TRBD1. Germline values: CDR1 SEHNR, CDR2 FQNEAQ (reference sequence). The CDR3 consists of 17 residues. Trimming cost V 5 bases and J 1 base; bases outside gene matches: 12. The CDR3 sequence is CASSHQDRGPKNTEAFF. Written as DNA, the CDR3 is TGTGCCAGCAGCCATCAAGACAGGGGCCCGAAGAACACTGAAGCTTTCTTT.

J is TRBJ1-3 and V is TRBV7-2; D remains unclear. Germline loops: CDR1 SGHTA, CDR2 FQGNSA. Trimming shortened V by 1 base and J by 4 bases, and 11 bases separated the two germline ends. There are 15 residues in the CDR3. The chain's CDR3 is CASSLGREAGNTIYF. The CDR3 bases are TGTGCCAGCAGCTTAGGTAGGGAGGCCGGAAACACCATATATTTT.

This clonotype was observed at least ten times. The chain is built from TRBV2 and TRBJ2-1, with 10 nucleotides matching TRBD1. There are 14 residues in the CDR3. V was clipped by 7 bases and J by 4 bases; unmatched bases: 4. From germline, CDR1 is SNHLY and CDR2 FYNNEI. The CDR3 DNA follows: TGTGCCAGCATTCCGGGACAGGGGTACAATGAGCAGTTCTTC. This codes for CASIPGQGYNEQFF.

This clonotype showed up many times. The chain carries TRBV28 and TRBJ1-1; D is perhaps TRBD1 (5 bases). The CDR3 spans 17 residues. The germline gives CDR1 MDHEN, CDR2 SYDVKM. V was trimmed by 2 bases and J by 1 base, leaving 17 bases between them. Written as DNA, the CDR3 is TGTGCCAGCAGTTTAACCCGGGGCGGGTCTTGGAACACTGAAGCTTTCTTT. It is translated as CASSLTRGGSWNTEAFF.

The table lists this clonotype with many counts. This rearrangement joins TRBV18 to TRBJ1-1; 10 nucleotides line up with TRBD1. Germline values: CDR1 KGHSH, CDR2 LQKENI. V shed 8 bases and J 3 bases; nucleotides not matched to a gene: 6. The CDR3 runs 14 residues. Here the CDR3 DNA reads TGTGCCAGCAGTCCGGGGACAGGGGACACTGAAGCTTTCTTT. Its translation is CASSPGTGDTEAFF.

Many counts were recorded for this clonotype. The rearrangement links TRBV11-2 to TRBJ2-1; 10 bases map to TRBD2. Looked up from germline, CDR1 is SGHAT and CDR2 is FQNNGV. Losses at the gene ends were 5 bases for V and 10 bases for J; bases not matched to a gene: 2. The CDR3 covers 12 residues. The chain's CDR3 is CASSQGLAEQFF. In DNA, the CDR3 is TGTGCCAGCAGCCAGGGACTAGCGGAGCAGTTCTTC.

This clonotype turned up a few times. The rearrangement links TRBV19 to TRBJ2-7; no clear D. Trimming shortened V by 2 bases and J by 2 bases, and 7 bases separated the two germline ends. CDR3 length: 13 residues. The V gene's germline CDR1 is LNHDA and CDR2 SQIVND (reference sequence). The CDR3 nucleotides are TGTGCCAGTAGTATAAAGGACGCCTACGAGCAGTACTTC. It specifies CASSIKDAYEQYF.

This clonotype was seen a handful of times. This may come from a read error, since a much larger clone is one base off. The rearrangement links TRBV2 to TRBJ1-5; D gene unclear. The CDR3 spans 13 residues. V lost 8 bases, J lost 9 bases, and 17 bases lay in between. Germline loops: CDR1 SNHLY, CDR2 FYNNEI. The CDR3 reads CASANSFLGPQHF. In nucleotides, the CDR3 is TGTGCCAGCGCTAACAGTTTTTTAGGGCCCCAGCATTTT.

At least ten counts were recorded for this clonotype. The rearrangement joins TRBV28 to TRBJ2-3; the D gene is possibly TRBD1 (7 bases). Trimming left V 5 bases short and J 2 bases short, with 23 bases between. This CDR3 comprises 18 residues. In germline, CDR1 is MDHEN, CDR2 SYDVKM. DNA of the CDR3: TGTGCCAGCAGTGCGGGGCCGGGACAGAAGTTAGCCACAGATACGCAGTATTTT. Translating gives CASSAGPGQKLATDTQYF.

This clonotype has just a few counts. The chain joins TRBV3-1 to TRBJ2-7; 9 bases map to TRBD1. Germline CDR1 is LGHDT and CDR2 is YNNKEL (reference sequence). The CDR3 length is 15 residues. Trimming removed 6 bases from V and 1 base from J; junction bases left unmatched: 7. The CDR3 region has the DNA TGTGCCAGCAGGGGAGGACAGGGGAGTTCCTACGAGCAGTACTTC. Its protein is CASRGGQGSSYEQYF.

The table lists this clonotype with many counts. The chain recombines TRBV20-1 with TRBJ2-5; D gene uncertain. Germline CDR1 reads DFQATT; CDR2 reads SNEGSKA (reference sequence). V lost 1 base and J lost 5, with 5 bases in between. The CDR3 has 11 amino acids. Written as DNA, the CDR3 is TGCAGTGCTAGAGCTGGGGAGACCCAGTACTTC. Its translation is CSARAGETQYF.

The table lists this clonotype with many counts. The CDR3 is CASRRQGGVNEQFF. CDR3 nucleotide sequence: TGTGCCAGCAGAAGACAGGGAGGAGTCAATGAGCAGTTCTTC. The chain recombines TRBV11-2 with TRBJ2-1; D is possibly TRBD1 (7 bases). Germline V gene data show CDR1 as SGHAT and CDR2 as FQNNGV. V was cut by 6 bases and J by 6 bases, with 15 bases left in between. CDR3 length: 14 residues.

This chain links TRBV7-9 with TRBJ2-7; 11 bases fit TRBD2. CDR1 and CDR2 (germline): SEHNR, FQNEAQ (reference sequence). The CDR3 extends over 15 amino acids. Germline trimming cut 8 bases from V and 2 bases from J; bases unmatched to any gene: 8. The CDR3 bases are TGTGCCAGCTCTCCTAGCGGGAGGACCCCCTACGAGCAGTACTTC. The encoded protein is CASSPSGRTPYEQYF.

To note about this clonotype: The junction shows a germline mismatch at one end, possibly a read error. The chain has TRBV7-9 and TRBJ2-1; D unresolved. The length of the CDR3 is 15 residues. From germline, CDR1 is SEHNR and CDR2 FQNEAQ (reference sequence). CDR3: CASSSIKSSYNERFF. The CDR3 nucleotides read TGTGCCAGCAGTTCAATTAAGAGCTCCTACAATGAGCGGTTCTTC.

The CDR3 spells CASSLMPGRNNSPLHF. CDR3 sequence (DNA): TGTGCCAGCAGCTTAATGCCGGGACGGAATAATTCACCCCTCCACTTT. V is TRBV5-5 and J is TRBJ1-6, with a tentative D call TRBD1 (5 bases). The CDR3 sequence is 16 residues long. Looked up from germline, CDR1 is SGHKS and CDR2 is YYEKEE (reference sequence). The V and J ends lost 2 bases and 5 bases respectively, with 14 bases between them.

The chain uses TRBV28 and TRBJ2-1; 7 bases match TRBD2. The CDR3 has 14 residues. J lost 4 bases, V lost 4 bases, and 4 bases had no gene match. Germline V CDR1 and CDR2: MDHEN, SYDVKM. The CDR3 DNA sequence: TGTGCCAGCAGTTCCGCGGGAGTTTACAATGAGCAGTTCTTC. Protein product: CASSSAGVYNEQFF.

This clonotype was found many times. The chain couples TRBV3-1 to TRBJ2-7, with D possibly matching TRBD1 (5 bases). This CDR3 has 15 amino acids. The germline V gene has CDR1 LGHDT and CDR2 YNNKEL (reference sequence). The V end was cut by 2 bases, the J end by 3 bases, with 14 bases between. The CDR3 bases are TGTGCCAGCAGCCAATTGTCAGGGCCGCTCTACGAGCAGTACTTC. Translation: CASSQLSGPLYEQYF.

V and J are TRBV20-1 and TRBJ2-1, with 10 positions matching TRBD2. Germline values: CDR1 DFQATT, CDR2 SNEGSKA (reference sequence). The CDR3 is made up of 13 amino acids. The V segment lost 7 bases and the J segment 6 bases; nucleotides outside the gene matches: 6. CDR3 coding DNA: TGCAGTGGGACTAGCGGAGCTCGCAATGAGCAGTTCTTC. It encodes CSGTSGARNEQFF.

There are a few counts of this clonotype. J is TRBJ2-6 and V is TRBV19, with D possibly TRBD1 on 6 matching bases. The CDR3 is made up of 17 amino acids. In germline, CDR1 is LNHDA, CDR2 SQIVND (reference sequence). Trimming left V 2 bases short and J 2 bases short, with 13 bases between. CDR3 sequence: CASSIPYRVAGANVLTF. In DNA form, the CDR3 reads TGTGCCAGTAGTATACCATACAGGGTAGCTGGGGCCAACGTCCTGACTTTC.